The 11 T cell receptor beta chains presented below share a single source sample, sequenced in a study of blood T cell repertoires in COVID-19. This table comes from immunoSEQ multiplex PCR, and its TCRdb copy is limited to in-frame clones, with some not included. This sample has some 30,000 clones, with roughly 82% found just once. Sequenced input: peripheral blood. Receptor source: a human donor in a cohort sampled during active COVID-19.

This clone was detected only a few times. The gene calls are TRBV19 and TRBJ1-1; D might be TRBD1 (5 bases). The CDR3 has 14 amino acids. Between the trimmed V and J ends, which lost 3 bases and 0 bases, there was a span of 8 bases. Germline V gene lookup returns CDR1 LNHDA and CDR2 SQIVND (reference sequence). Here the CDR3 reads CASSIGGVNTEAFF. CDR3 DNA: TGTGCCAGTAGTATCGGGGGTGTGAACACTGAAGCTTTCTTT.

The chain employs TRBV18 and TRBJ2-7, with TRBD1 identical over 11 bases. The CDR3 length is 15 residues. Per germline, CDR1 KGHSH and CDR2 LQKENI. The V segment lost 3 bases and the J segment 3 bases; nucleotides outside the gene matches: 4. CDR3 in DNA: TGTGCCAGCTCACCCCCGGGACAGGGGGGCTACGAGCAGTACTTC. This codes for CASSPPGQGGYEQYF.

This chain joins TRBV11-1 and TRBJ2-7; possible D gene TRBD1, 5 bases. V dropped 2 bases and J dropped 4 bases, with 6 bases sitting between them. Germline CDR1 and CDR2: SGHAT and FQDESV (reference sequence). The CDR3 consists of 12 residues. CDR3 in amino acids: CASSLNRYEQYF. CDR3 in DNA: TGTGCCAGCAGCTTAAACAGGTACGAGCAGTACTTC.

This chain links TRBV15 with TRBJ2-6; possible D gene TRBD2, 6 bases. Trimming removed 0 bases at V and 4 bases at J, with 16 bases between. CDR1 LNHNV and CDR2 YYDKDF come from the germline V gene (reference sequence). The length of the CDR3 is 18 residues. CDR3 region: CATSRDPRGRGGANVLTF. CDR3 coding DNA: TGTGCCACCAGCAGAGATCCGCGGGGACGGGGAGGGGCCAACGTCCTGACTTTC.

This rearrangement joins TRBV9 to TRBJ1-2; tentative D call: TRBD1 (6 bases). V shed 3 bases and J shed 8 bases, with 17 bases lying between them. This CDR3 is 14 amino acids long. Germline V gene lookup returns CDR1 SGDLS and CDR2 YYNGEE. The CDR3 reads CASSEGRGLGGYTF. The CDR3, as DNA: TGTGCCAGCAGCGAAGGCAGGGGACTAGGGGGCTACACCTTC.

The chain joins TRBV7-9 to TRBJ2-3, with 12 bases identical to TRBD2. The CDR3 has 15 amino acids. Germline V gene lookup returns CDR1 SEHNR and CDR2 FQNEAQ (reference sequence). The J segment lost 2 bases and the V segment lost 5 bases, leaving 2 bases of the junction unmatched. The CDR3 nucleotides read TGTGCCAGCAGCCGACTAGCGGGGGACACAGATACGCAGTATTTT. Translation gives CASSRLAGDTDTQYF.

J is TRBJ2-5 and V is TRBV30; 9 nucleotides align to TRBD1. The CDR3 covers 15 residues. The trim removed 4 bases at V and 4 bases at J, leaving 10 bases unmatched. Germline V gene lookup returns CDR1 GTSNPN and CDR2 SVGIG (reference sequence). The CDR3 protein is CAWIKWDRVSETQYF. CDR3 DNA: TGTGCCTGGATCAAATGGGACAGGGTGTCAGAGACCCAGTACTTC.

J is TRBJ2-2 and V is TRBV7-3; 12 bases align to TRBD2. V trimming: 1 base; J trimming: 4 bases; junction bases outside the gene matches: 4. The CDR3 is made up of 17 amino acids. Germline CDR1 is SGHTA and CDR2 is FQGTGA. CDR3 in DNA: TGTGCCAGCAGCTTAAACCCTAGCGGGGGGGCCACCGGGGAGCTGTTTTTT. It translates to CASSLNPSGGATGELFF.

This clone appeared once. The rearrangement uses TRBV28 and TRBJ2-7; D unclear. CDR3 length: 15 amino acids. V was clipped by 5 bases and J by 2 bases, with 16 bases between them. From germline, CDR1 is MDHEN and CDR2 SYDVKM. The CDR3 loop reads CASSPPAAYTYEQYF. The CDR3 region has the DNA TGTGCCAGCAGTCCCCCGGCGGCTTATACCTACGAGCAGTACTTC.

The V and J genes are TRBV18 and TRBJ2-5; D might be TRBD2 (5 bases). The germline V gene has CDR1 KGHSH and CDR2 LQKENI. The CDR3 spans 14 residues. V was shortened by 1 base and J by 3 bases, with 9 bases between the two germline ends. The CDR3 DNA follows: TGTGCCAGCTCACCACAGCGGCAGAAAGAGACCCAGTACTTC. Translating gives CASSPQRQKETQYF.

The chain links TRBV5-1 to TRBJ1-1, with 9 bases matching TRBD1. In germline, CDR1 is SGHRS, CDR2 YFSETQ. The CDR3 has 14 amino acids. Trimming cost V 6 bases and J 1 base; bases outside gene matches: 4. CDR3 in amino acids: CASKLTGGNTEAFF. The CDR3 DNA reads as TGCGCCAGCAAATTGACAGGGGGGAACACTGAAGCTTTCTTT.